This T cell receptor (beta chain) was identified during a study of T and B cells in COVID-19 patients. This clonotype was seen a handful of times. Its antigen is unidentified. BIOMED2 TRB-A/B primer pools were used in multiplex TRB PCR. TCRdb fed the multiplex PCR reads into MiXCR, producing one record per CDR3 protein. The sample includes under 8,000 distinct CDR3 sequences, under 30% of them seen just once. This CDR3 has 12 residues. CDR1 is MNHEY, CDR2 SVGAGI, per germline. Trimming stripped 4 bases from V and 5 bases from J, with 8 bases between. Blood genomic DNA input for TRB amplification was about 240-550 ng. Study observations and caveats: There were more than 2,000 TCR clusters exclusive to the recovered cohort, 30 to 40 with low generation probability. Active COVID-19 showed highly clonal TRB repertoires; recovery showed diversity and richness above healthy donors. In COVID-19 patients, T cell receptor beta variable and joining gene use was reportedly strongly skewed.

The sequencing sample was made of blood. This chain uses TRBV6-5 with TRBJ1-1; the D is unclear. The TCR comes from a human donor with active COVID-19. The CDR3 protein is CASSSTTTEAFF. The CDR3 bases are TGTGCCAGCAGTTCGACGACGACTGAAGCTTTCTTT.